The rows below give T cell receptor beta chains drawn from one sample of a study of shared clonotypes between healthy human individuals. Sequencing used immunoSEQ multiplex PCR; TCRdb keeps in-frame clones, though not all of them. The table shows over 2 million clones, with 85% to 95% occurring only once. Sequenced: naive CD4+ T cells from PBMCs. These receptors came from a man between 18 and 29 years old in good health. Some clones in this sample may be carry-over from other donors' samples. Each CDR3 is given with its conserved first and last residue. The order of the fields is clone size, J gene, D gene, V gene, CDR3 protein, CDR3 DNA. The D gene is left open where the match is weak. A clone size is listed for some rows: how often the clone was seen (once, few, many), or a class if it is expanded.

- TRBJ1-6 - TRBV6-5 CASSYSRGSPLHF TGTGCCAGCAGTTACTCGAGGGGGTCACCCCTCCACTTT
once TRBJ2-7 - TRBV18 CASSSSRQSYEQYF TGTGCCAGCTCATCGTCCAGGCAATCCTACGAGCAGTACTTC
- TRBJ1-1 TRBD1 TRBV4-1 CASSHRTGGSNTEAFF TGCGCCAGCAGCCATCGGACAGGGGGCTCGAACACTGAAGCTTTCTTT
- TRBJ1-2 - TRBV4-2 CASSQDRRQRYGYTF TGTGCCAGCAGCCAAGATCGGAGACAGAGGTATGGCTACACCTTC
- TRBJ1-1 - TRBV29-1 CSVETRPDTEAFF TGCAGCGTAGAGACTAGGCCCGACACTGAAGCTTTCTTT
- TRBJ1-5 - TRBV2 CASSDRGGGNQPQHF TGTGCCAGCAGTGATCGGGGTGGGGGCAATCAGCCCCAGCATTTT
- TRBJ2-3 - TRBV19 CASSNRGGTDTQYF TGTGCCAGTAGTAACAGGGGGGGGACAGATACGCAGTATTTT
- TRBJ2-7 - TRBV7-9 CASSLEGGWGEVHYEQYF TGTGCCAGCAGCTTAGAAGGGGGATGGGGGGAGGTCCACTACGAGCAGTACTTC
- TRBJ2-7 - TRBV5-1 CASSLGDSSSYEQYF TGCGCCAGCAGCTTGGGGGACTCAAGCTCCTACGAGCAGTACTTC
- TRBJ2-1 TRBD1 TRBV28 CASSEQGSSYNEQFF TGTGCCAGCAGTGAACAGGGGAGCTCCTACAATGAGCAGTTCTTC
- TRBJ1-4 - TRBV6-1 CASSSRREKLFF TGTGCCAGTAGTTCAAGGCGGGAAAAACTGTTTTTT
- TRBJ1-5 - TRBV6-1 CASSEQEARFHQPQHF TGTGCCAGCAGTGAACAAGAGGCCCGTTTCCATCAGCCCCAGCATTTT
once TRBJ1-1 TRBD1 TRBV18 CASSPNMETGVDTEAFF TGTGCCAGCTCACCTAATATGGAGACAGGGGTGGACACTGAAGCTTTCTTT
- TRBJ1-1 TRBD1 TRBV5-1 CASSLDRLGTEAFF TGCGCCAGCAGCCTGGACAGGCTCGGCACTGAAGCTTTCTTT
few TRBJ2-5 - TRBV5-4 CASSWGETQYF TGTGCCAGCAGCTGGGGGGAGACCCAGTACTTC
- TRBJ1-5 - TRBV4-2 CASSQGSRLNSNQPQHF TGTGCCAGCAGCCAAGGTTCAAGGTTGAATAGCAATCAGCCCCAGCATTTT
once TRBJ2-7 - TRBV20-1 CSFQPSYEQYF TGCAGCTTCCAGCCTTCCTACGAGCAGTACTTC
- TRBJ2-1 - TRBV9 CASSVGGTIIREQFF TGTGCCAGCAGCGTAGGCGGGACGATAATCAGAGAGCAGTTCTTC
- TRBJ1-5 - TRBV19 CASTLGGGGYQPQHF TGTGCCAGTACCTTAGGAGGGGGGGGGTATCAGCCCCAGCATTTT
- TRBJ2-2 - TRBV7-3 CASSLQASRAGELFF TGTGCCAGCAGCTTACAAGCTAGCCGGGCCGGGGAGCTGTTTTTT